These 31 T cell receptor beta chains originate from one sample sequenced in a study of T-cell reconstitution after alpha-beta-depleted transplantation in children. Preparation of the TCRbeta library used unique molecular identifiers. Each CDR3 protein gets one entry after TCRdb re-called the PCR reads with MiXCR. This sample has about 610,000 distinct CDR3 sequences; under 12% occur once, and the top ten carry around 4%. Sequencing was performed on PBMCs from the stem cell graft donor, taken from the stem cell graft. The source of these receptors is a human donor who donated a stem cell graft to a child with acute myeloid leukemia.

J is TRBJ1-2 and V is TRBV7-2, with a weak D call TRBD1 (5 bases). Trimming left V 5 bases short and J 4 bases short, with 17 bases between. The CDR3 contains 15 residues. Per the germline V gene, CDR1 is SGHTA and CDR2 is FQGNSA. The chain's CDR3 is CASSPGHNGGYGYTF. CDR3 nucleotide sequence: TGTGCCAGCAGCCCCGGTCACAATGGGGGCTATGGCTACACCTTC. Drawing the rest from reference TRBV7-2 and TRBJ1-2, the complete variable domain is GAGVSQSPSNKVTEKGKDVELRCDPISGHTALYWYRQSLGQGLEFLIYFQGNSAPDKSGLPSDRFSAERTGGSVSTLTIQRTQQEDSAVYLCASSPGHNGGYGYTFGSGTRLTVV.

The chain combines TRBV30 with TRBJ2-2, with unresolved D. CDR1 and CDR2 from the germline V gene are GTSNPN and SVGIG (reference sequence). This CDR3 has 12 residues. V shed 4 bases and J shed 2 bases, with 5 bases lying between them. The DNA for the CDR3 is TGTGCCTGGACCTCTAACACCGGGGAGCTGTTTTTT. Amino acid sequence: CAWTSNTGELFF.

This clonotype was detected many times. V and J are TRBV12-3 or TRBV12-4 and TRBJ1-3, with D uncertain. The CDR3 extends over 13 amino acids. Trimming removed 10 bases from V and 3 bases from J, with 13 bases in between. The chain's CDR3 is CATAGMGGNTIYF. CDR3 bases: TGTGCCACTGCTGGGATGGGTGGAAACACCATATATTTT.

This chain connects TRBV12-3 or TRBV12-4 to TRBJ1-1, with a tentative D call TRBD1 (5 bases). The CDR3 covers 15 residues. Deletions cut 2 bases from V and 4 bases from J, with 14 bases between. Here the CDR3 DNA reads TGTGCCAGCAGTTTACTCGTAGGGGCCGGCACTGAAGCTTTCTTT. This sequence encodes CASSLLVGAGTEAFF.

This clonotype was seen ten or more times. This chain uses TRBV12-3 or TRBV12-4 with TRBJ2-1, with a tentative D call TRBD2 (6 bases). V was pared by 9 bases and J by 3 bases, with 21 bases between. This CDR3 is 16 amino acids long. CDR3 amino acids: CARPPGLPPHYNEQFF. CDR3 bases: TGTGCCAGACCACCGGGACTCCCCCCTCACTACAATGAGCAGTTCTTC.

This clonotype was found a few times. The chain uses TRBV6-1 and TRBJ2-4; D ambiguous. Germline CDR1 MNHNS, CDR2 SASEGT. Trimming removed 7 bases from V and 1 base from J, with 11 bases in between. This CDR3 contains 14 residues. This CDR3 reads CASTIHGAKNIQYF. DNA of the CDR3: TGTGCCAGCACTATCCACGGGGCCAAAAACATTCAGTACTTC.

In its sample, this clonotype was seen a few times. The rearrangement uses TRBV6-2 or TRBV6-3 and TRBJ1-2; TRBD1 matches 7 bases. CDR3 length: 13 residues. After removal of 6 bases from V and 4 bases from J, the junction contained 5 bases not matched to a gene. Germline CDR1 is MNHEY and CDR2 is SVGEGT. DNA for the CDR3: TGTGCCAGCAGAGCTCGACAGGGCTATGGCTACACCTTC. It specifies CASRARQGYGYTF.

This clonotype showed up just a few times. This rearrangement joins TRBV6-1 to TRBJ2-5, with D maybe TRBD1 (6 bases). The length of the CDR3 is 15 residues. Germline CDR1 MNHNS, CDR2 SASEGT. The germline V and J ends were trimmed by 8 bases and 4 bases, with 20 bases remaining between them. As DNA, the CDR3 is TGTGCCAGCGGAGGAACAGGGCAGCTTGGAGAGACCCAGTACTTC. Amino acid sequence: CASGGTGQLGETQYF.

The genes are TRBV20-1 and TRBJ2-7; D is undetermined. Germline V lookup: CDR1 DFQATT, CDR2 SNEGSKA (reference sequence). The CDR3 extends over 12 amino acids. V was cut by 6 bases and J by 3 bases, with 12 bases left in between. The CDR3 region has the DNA TGCAGTGCCAACCACATAGTCTACGAGCAGTACTTC. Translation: CSANHIVYEQYF.

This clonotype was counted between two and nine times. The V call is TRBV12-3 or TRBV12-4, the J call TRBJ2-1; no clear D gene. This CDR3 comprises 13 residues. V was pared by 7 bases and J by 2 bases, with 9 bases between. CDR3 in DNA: TGTGCCAGCAATCTAAGAACCTACAATGAGCAGTTCTTC. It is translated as CASNLRTYNEQFF.

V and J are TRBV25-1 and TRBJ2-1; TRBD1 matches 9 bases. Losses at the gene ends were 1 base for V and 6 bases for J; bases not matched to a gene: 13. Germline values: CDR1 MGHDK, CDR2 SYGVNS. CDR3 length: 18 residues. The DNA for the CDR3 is TGTGCCAGCAGTGAATTAGACCCCGGGACAGGGATGGGCAATGAGCAGTTCTTC. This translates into CASSELDPGTGMGNEQFF.

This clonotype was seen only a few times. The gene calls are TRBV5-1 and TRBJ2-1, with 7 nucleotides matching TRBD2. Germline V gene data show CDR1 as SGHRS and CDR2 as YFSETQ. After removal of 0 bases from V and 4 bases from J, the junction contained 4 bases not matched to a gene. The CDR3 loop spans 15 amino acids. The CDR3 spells CASSLVVGRYNEQFF. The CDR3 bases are TGCGCCAGCAGCTTGGTGGTCGGGAGGTACAATGAGCAGTTCTTC.

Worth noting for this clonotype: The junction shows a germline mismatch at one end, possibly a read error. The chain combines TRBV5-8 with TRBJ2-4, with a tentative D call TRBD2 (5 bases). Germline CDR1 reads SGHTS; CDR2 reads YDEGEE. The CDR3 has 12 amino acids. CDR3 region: CAISPGVNIQYF. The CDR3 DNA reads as TGTGCCATCAGCCCCGGGGTGAACATTCAGTACTTC. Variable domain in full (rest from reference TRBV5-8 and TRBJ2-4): EAGVTQSPTHLIKTRGQQATLRCSPISGHTSVYWYQQALGLGLQFLLWYDEGEERNRGNFPPRFSGRQFPNYSSELNVNALELEDSALYLCAISPGVNIQYFGAGTRLSVL.

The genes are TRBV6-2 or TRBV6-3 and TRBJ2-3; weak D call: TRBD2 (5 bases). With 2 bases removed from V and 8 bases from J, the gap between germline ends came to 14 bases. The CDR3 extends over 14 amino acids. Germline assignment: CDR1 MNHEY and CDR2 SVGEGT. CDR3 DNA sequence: TGTGCCAGCAGTTACCCACTTAGAGAGGGTACGCAGTATTTT. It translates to CASSYPLREGTQYF.

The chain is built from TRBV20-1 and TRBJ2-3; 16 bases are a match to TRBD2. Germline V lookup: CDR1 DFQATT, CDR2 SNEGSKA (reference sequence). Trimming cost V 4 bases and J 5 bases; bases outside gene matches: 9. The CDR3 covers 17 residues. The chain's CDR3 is CSAKEGTSGRAVDTQYF. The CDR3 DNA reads TGCAGTGCTAAGGAGGGGACTAGCGGGAGGGCGGTAGATACGCAGTATTTT.

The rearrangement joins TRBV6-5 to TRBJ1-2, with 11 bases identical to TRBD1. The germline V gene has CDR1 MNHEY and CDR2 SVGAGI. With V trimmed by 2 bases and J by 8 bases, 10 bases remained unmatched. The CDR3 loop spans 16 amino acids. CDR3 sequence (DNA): TGTGCCAGCAGTTACGACTGGACAGGGGGCATAGACGGCTACACCTTC. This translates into CASSYDWTGGIDGYTF.

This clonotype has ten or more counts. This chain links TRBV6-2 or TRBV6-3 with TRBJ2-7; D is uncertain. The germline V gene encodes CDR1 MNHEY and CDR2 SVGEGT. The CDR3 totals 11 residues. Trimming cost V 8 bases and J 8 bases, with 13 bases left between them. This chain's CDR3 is CASEAGDKQYF. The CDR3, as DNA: TGTGCCAGCGAAGCAGGAGATAAGCAGTACTTC.

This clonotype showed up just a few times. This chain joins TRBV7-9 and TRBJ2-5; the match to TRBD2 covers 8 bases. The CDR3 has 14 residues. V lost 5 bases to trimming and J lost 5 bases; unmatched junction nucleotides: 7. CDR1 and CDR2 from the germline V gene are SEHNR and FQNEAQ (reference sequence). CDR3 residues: CASSPGRAGETQYF. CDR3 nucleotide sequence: TGTGCCAGCAGCCCCGGGAGGGCAGGGGAGACCCAGTACTTC. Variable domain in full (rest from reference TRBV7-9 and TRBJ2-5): DTGVSQNPRHKITKRGQNVTFRCDPISEHNRLYWYRQTLGQGPEFLTYFQNEAQLEKSRLLSDRFSAERPKGSFSTLEIQRTEQGDSAMYLCASSPGRAGETQYFGPGTRLLVL.

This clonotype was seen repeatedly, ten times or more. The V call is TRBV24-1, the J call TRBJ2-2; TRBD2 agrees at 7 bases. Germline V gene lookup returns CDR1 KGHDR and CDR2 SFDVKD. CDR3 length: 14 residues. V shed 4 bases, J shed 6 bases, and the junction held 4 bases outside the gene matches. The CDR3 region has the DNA TGTGCCACCAGTGAAACTAGCGTGTCCGGGGAGCTGTTTTTT. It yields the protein CATSETSVSGELFF.

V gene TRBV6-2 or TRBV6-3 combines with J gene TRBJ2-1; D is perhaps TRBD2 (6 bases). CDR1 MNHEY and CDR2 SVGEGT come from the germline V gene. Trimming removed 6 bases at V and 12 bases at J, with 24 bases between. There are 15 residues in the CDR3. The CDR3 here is CASSPPGLPPGAQFF. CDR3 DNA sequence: TGTGCCAGCAGCCCGCCGGGACTTCCACCCGGGGCGCAGTTCTTC.

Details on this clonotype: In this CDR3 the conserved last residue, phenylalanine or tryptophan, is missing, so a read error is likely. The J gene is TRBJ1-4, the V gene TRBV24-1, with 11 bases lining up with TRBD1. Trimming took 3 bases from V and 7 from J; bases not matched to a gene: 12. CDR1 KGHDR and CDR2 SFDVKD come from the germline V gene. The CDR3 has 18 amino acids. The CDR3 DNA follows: TGTGCCACCAGTGATGGACCAGGACAGGGGGCAGGAGGTGAAAAACTGTTTTGT. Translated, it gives CATSDGPGQGAGGEKLFC.

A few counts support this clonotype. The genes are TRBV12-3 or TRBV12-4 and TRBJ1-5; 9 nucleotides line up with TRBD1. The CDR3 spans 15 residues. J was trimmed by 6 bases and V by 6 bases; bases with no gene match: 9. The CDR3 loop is CASSVGQGSSQPQHF. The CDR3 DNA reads TGTGCCAGCAGCGTGGGACAGGGTTCTTCTCAGCCCCAGCATTTT.

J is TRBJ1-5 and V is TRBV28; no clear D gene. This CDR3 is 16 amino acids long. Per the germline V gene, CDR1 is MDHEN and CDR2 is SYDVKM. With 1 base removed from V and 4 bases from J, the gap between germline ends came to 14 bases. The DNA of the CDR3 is TGTGCCAGCAGTTTATTCGTCAGCCTCGGTAATCAGCCCCAGCATTTT. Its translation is CASSLFVSLGNQPQHF.

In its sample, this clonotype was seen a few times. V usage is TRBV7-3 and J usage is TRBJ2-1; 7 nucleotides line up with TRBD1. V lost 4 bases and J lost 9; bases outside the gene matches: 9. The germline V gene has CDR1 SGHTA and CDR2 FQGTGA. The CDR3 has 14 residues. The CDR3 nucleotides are TGTGCCAGCAGCTCATCCGACAGGGTACCTGAGCAGTTCTTC. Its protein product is CASSSSDRVPEQFF. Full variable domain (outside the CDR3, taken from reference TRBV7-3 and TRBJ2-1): GAGVSQTPSNKVTEKGKYVELRCDPISGHTALYWYRQSLGQGPEFLIYFQGTGAADDSGLPNDRFFAVRPEGSVSTLKIQRTERGDSAVYLCASSSSDRVPEQFFGPGTRLTVL.

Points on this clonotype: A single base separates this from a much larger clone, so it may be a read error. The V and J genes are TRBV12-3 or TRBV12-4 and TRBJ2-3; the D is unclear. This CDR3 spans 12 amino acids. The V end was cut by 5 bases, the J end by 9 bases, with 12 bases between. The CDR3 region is CASSPCLLTQYF. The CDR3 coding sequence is TGTGCCAGCAGTCCGTGCCTACTGACGCAGTATTTT.

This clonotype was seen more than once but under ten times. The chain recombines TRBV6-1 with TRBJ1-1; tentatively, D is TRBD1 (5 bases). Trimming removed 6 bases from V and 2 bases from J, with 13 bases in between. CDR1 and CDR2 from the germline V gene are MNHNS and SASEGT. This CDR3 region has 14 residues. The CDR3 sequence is CASSNRGFNTEAFF. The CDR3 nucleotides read TGTGCCAGCAGCAACCGGGGGTTTAACACTGAAGCTTTCTTT.

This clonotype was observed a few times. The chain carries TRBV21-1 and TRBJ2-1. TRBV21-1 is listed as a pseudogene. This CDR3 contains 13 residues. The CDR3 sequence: CASSTMTSNEQFF. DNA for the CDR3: TGTGCCAGCAGCACGATGACCAGCAATGAGCAGTTCTTC.

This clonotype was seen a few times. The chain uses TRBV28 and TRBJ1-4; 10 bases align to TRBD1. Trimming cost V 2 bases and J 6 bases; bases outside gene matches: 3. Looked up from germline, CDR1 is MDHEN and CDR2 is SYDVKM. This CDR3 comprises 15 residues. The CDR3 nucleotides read TGTGCCAGCAGTTTAGGAGGGACAGGGGATGAAAAACTGTTTTTT. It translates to CASSLGGTGDEKLFF.

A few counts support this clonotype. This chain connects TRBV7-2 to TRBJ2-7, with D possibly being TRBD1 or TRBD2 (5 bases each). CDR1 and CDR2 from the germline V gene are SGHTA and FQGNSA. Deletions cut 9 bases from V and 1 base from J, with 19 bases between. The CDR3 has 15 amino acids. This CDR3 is CASGKGPGPSYEQYF. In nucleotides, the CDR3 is TGTGCCAGTGGAAAGGGACCCGGACCGTCCTACGAGCAGTACTTC.

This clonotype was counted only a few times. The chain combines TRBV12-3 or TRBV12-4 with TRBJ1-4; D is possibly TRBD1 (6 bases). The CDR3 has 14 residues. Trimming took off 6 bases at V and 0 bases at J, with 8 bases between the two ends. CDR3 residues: CASRTGTTNEKLFF. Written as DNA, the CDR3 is TGTGCCAGCAGAACAGGGACAACTAATGAAAAACTGTTTTTT.

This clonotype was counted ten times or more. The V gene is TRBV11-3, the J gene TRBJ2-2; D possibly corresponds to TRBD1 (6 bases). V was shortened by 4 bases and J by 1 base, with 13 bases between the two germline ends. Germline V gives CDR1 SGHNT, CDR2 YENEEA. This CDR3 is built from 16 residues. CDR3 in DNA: TGTGCCAGCAGCTCAGGACAGTGGGTGAACACCGGGGAGCTGTTTTTT. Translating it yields CASSSGQWVNTGELFF. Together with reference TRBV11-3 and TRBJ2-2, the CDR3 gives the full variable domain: EAGVVQSPRYKIIEKKQPVAFWCNPISGHNTLYWYLQNLGQGPELLIRYENEEAVDDSQLPKDRFSAERLKGVDSTLKIQPAELGDSAVYLCASSSGQWVNTGELFFGEGSRLTVL.